The count of the clone carrying this TCR beta chain is one. Antigen: not known. Germline V gene lookup returns CDR1 MGHDK and CDR2 SYGVNS. The CDR3 loop spans 13 amino acids. J was trimmed by 6 bases and V by 7 bases; bases with no gene match: 7. Using immunoSEQ multiplex PCR, the repertoire was profiled, and TCRdb retains in-frame clones only, with some absent. Of over 1.5 million clones in the sample, 98% are singletons; the top ten hold about 0.45%. This sample is part of a study of shared clonotypes between healthy human individuals. Study-wide results and caveats: On the whole, naive subsets had larger estimated richness than memory subsets had.

A CD45RA+ naive subset and a CD45RA-negative memory subset were split from CD4+ cells. The sequence came from a man aged 25-40 years in good health. This rearrangement joins TRBV25-1 to TRBJ1-2, with 8 bases that match TRBD1. Input material: naive CD4+ T cells sorted from blood. Subset given: CD45RA+ positively selected. Written as DNA, the CDR3 is TGTGCCAGCATGGGAAACAGGGGGGATGGCTACACCTTC. This encodes CASMGNRGDGYTF.